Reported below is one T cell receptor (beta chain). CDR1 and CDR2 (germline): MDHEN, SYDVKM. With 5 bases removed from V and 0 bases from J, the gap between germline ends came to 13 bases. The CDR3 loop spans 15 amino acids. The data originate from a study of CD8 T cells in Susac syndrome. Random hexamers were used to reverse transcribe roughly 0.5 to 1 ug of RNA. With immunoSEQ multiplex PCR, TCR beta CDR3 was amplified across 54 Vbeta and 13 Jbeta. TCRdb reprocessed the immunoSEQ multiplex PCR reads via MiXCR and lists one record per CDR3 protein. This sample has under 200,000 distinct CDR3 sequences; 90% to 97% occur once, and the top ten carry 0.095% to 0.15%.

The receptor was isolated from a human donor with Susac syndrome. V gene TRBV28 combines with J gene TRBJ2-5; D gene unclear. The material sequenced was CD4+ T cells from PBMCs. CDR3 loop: CASSSLLRYQETQYF. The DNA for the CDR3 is TGTGCCAGCAGTAGTCTGCTGAGGTACCAAGAGACCCAGTACTTC.